This TCR beta chain was observed in a study of metastatic and nonmetastatic thyroid tumors. Study context: It was across blood and tumor or nodule tissue from malignant and benign thyroid patients that repertoires were compared.

MiXCR was used by TCRdb to re-call the PCR reads. Among 40,000 or so clones, roughly 25% were seen once, and the ten largest hold 9.6%. V lost 5 bases, J lost 4 bases, and 11 bases stayed unmatched. The CDR3 sequence is 16 residues long. The germline gives CDR1 MNHNS, CDR2 SASEGT. All patients were treatment-naive before thyroid surgery. This clone has more than one count but fewer than ten. The genes are TRBV6-1 and TRBJ1-2; 9 nucleotides match TRBD1. The TCR was taken from a female donor with papillary thyroid cancer or a benign thyroid nodule (not recorded which). Some clones in this sample may be carry-over from other donors' samples. The material sequenced was blood. In DNA, the CDR3 is TGTGCCAGCAGTCCCCTAAAGACAGGGGGTGTCTATGGCTACACCTTC. It specifies CASSPLKTGGVYGYTF.